A selection of T cell receptor beta chains follows, all from one sample in a study of beta chain features in type 1 diabetes. The protocol was immunoSEQ multiplex PCR, while the TCRdb copy is restricted to in-frame clones and leaves out a portion. This repertoire shows about 710,000 clones, around 15% found once; its top ten account for 0.03% to 0.04%. Sequencing used naive CD4+ T cells from blood. The receptors stem from a man between 18 and 35 years old with type 1 diabetes. Both conserved end residues are part of each CDR3. The D gene is left open where the match is weak. Not all rows give a size; the values are once, few, many and, for expanded clones, a class.

cdr3_length: 15; v_call: TRBV5-1; j_call: TRBJ1-5; clone_size: -; d_call: -; cdr3_aa: CASSLEGETNQPQHF; cdr3_nt: TGCGCCAGCAGCTTGGAGGGGGAAACTAATCAGCCCCAGCATTTT
cdr3_length: 15; v_call: TRBV27; j_call: TRBJ1-2; clone_size: few; d_call: -; cdr3_aa: CASSLSGAGGYGYTF; cdr3_nt: TGTGCCAGCAGTTTATCAGGGGCGGGTGGCTATGGCTACACCTTC
cdr3_length: 12; v_call: TRBV2; j_call: TRBJ2-1; clone_size: -; d_call: -; cdr3_aa: CASRSGENEQFF; cdr3_nt: TGTGCCAGCAGGTCAGGGGAGAATGAGCAGTTCTTC
cdr3_length: 13; v_call: TRBV30; j_call: TRBJ1-4; clone_size: -; d_call: -; cdr3_aa: CAWNFNRGEKLFF; cdr3_nt: TGTGCCTGGAACTTTAATAGAGGCGAAAAACTGTTTTTT
cdr3_length: 13; v_call: TRBV5-1; j_call: TRBJ2-7; clone_size: -; d_call: -; cdr3_aa: CASSYGERDEQYF; cdr3_nt: TGCGCCAGCAGCTACGGGGAGAGGGACGAGCAGTACTTC
cdr3_length: 14; v_call: TRBV29-1; j_call: TRBJ1-3; clone_size: few; d_call: -; cdr3_aa: CSVEPLSSGNTIYF; cdr3_nt: TGCAGCGTTGAACCGCTAAGCTCTGGAAACACCATATATTTT
cdr3_length: 13; v_call: TRBV30; j_call: TRBJ1-4; clone_size: few; d_call: -; cdr3_aa: CAFQTVPLEKLFF; cdr3_nt: TGTGCCTTCCAGACAGTCCCCCTTGAAAAACTGTTTTTT
cdr3_length: 15; v_call: TRBV5-4; j_call: TRBJ2-1; clone_size: -; d_call: TRBD2; cdr3_aa: CASTPRLAGHNEQFF; cdr3_nt: TGTGCCAGCACTCCAAGACTAGCGGGACACAATGAGCAGTTCTTC
cdr3_length: 14; v_call: TRBV6-5; j_call: TRBJ2-7; clone_size: few; d_call: -; cdr3_aa: CASSYNRFSYEQYF; cdr3_nt: TGTGCCAGCAGTTATAACAGGTTCTCCTACGAGCAGTACTTC
cdr3_length: 14; v_call: TRBV6-5; j_call: TRBJ1-1; clone_size: few; d_call: TRBD1; cdr3_aa: CASSHPTGYTEAFF; cdr3_nt: TGTGCCAGCAGTCACCCGACAGGGTACACTGAAGCTTTCTTT
cdr3_length: 13; v_call: TRBV18; j_call: TRBJ2-5; clone_size: few; d_call: -; cdr3_aa: CASSPPTLETQYF; cdr3_nt: TGTGCCAGCTCACCACCTACTTTAGAGACCCAGTACTTC